This paragraph covers one T cell receptor beta chain sequence. Its antigen has not been determined. No much larger clone is present one base from it, and per-base qualities are unavailable. CDR1 and CDR2 are drawn from the germline V gene: MGHRA, YSYEKL. V and J lose 0 bases and 10 bases, and a span of 7 bases separates them. Taken from cysteine to phenylalanine, the CDR3 has 12 residues. CDR3 DNA is the only sequence kept; it has 36 bases, read in frame from the first base. Healthy HIV-negative adults with no recently reported acute infections or vaccinations were included as donors. Every donor was a Caucasian adult living in Nashville, Tennessee, USA. In the unsorted samples, 90 million or so PBMCs were counted, and genomic DNA was extracted using the QIAamp DNA Blood Mini kit. Blood was collected by leukapheresis, and PBMCs were isolated by Ficoll-Histopaque density gradient centrifugation and then cryopreserved in liquid nitrogen vapor phase.

The data stem from a study of shared clonotypes between healthy human individuals (TCRdb year 2020). In terms of the full investigation: The cohort included a few men and a couple of women between 18 and 49 years of age. To increase sequencing depth and limit assay-specific biases, different laboratories used diverse techniques to prepare libraries and sequence TCR repertoires. Leukapheresis yielded between about 0.85 and 9 billion PBMCs per donor. To estimate repertoire size and how much clonotype sharing occurs between individuals, the study deeply sequenced the blood TCR repertoires of five or six healthy adults.

Using the deep immunoSEQ assay, multiplex PCR amplified TCR CDR3 regions from genomic DNA. Extracted genomic DNA from each cell subset was distributed evenly across all wells of several immunoSEQ 96-well plates, and each plate was treated as a replicate. For unsorted PBMC, approximately 290 ng of genomic DNA, equivalent to around 33,000 T cell genomes, went into each replicate PCR. Ten immunoSEQ deep assay plates were used to sequence unsorted PBMC genomic DNA. Purified libraries were measured with a Qubit 3.0 fluorometer, size-checked on a Bioanalyzer 2100, and measured again with the KAPA Library Quantification kit. Each immunoSEQ 96-well plate was sequenced on its own single-read 150-cycle Illumina NextSeq 550 flow cell. In the authors' own workflow: The immunoSEQ output contained only junctional sequences without quality scores, so filtering could not match that applied to full-length reads. To assign V/J genes and CDR3, sequences were annotated against IMGT germline references using PyIR, a Python wrapper for IgBLAST v1.9. Any read was removed if the V/J assignment was weak (E-value above 1e-6), the CDR3 was missing, or the read contained stop codons, out-of-frame junctions, or ambiguous translated residues. V3J clonotypes were defined as sequences sharing the same inferred V gene, J gene, and CDR3 amino acid sequence. Percentage overlap between repertoires was computed as shared unique clonotypes divided by the size of the smaller repertoire. RTK rarefaction, the Chao1 estimator, and Recon v2.1 estimates of unobserved clonotypes were used to assess repertoire richness. The table was pulled from immuneACCESS by TCRdb, which kept in-frame rearrangements only. Such tables lose some clones; where checked, under half of the loss comes from unresolved V genes, and the rest has no known cause. V and J calls and clone size come straight from that table; D and trimming were deduced from the DNA. The table for this sample lists about half a million clones; 60% to 80% of them were counted only once. The ten largest clones take up around 11% of the sample.

What the work shows at the level of the full study, not this receptor alone: Sampling was restricted to blood, and TCR repertoires in tissue are likely to differ from TCR repertoires in blood. The small number of donors limited the genetic and exposure-history diversity represented. Pairwise subsampling indicated that sequencing depth was expected to affect the degree of clonotype sharing among donors.

This sequence was found in a woman aged 40 to 50 in good health. Some clones in this sample may be carry-over from other donors' samples. The sequence joins TRBV4-1 to TRBJ2-1, with the D gene too uncertain to name. Sequenced sample: PBMCs. The CDR3 protein: CASSQDVREQFF. The DNA sequence is given as TGCGCCAGCAGCCAAGATGTACGGGAGCAGTTCTTC.